Listed below are T cell receptor beta chains from one sample, sequenced in a study of cytomegalovirus exposure and HLA in healthy donors. The method was immunoSEQ multiplex PCR; TCRdb's version includes in-frame clones alone and lacks a portion of them. The sample holds over 200,000 clones, 70% to 85% seen once. The sequenced sample consisted of PBMCs. These receptors came from a middle-aged woman in good health and CMV-seronegative. The conserved cysteine and the conserved F or W are not part of the CDR3 here.

V gene: TRBV5-4; CDR3 protein: ASSINRGAQETQY
V gene: TRBV7-9; CDR3 protein: ASSLSASISTDTQY
V gene: TRBV19; CDR3 protein: ASNGADVMNTEAF
V gene: TRBV18; CDR3 protein: ASSPTGGPTDTQY
V gene: TRBV2; CDR3 protein: ASSDRDSPLH
V gene: TRBV13; CDR3 protein: ASSLPGASGETQY
V gene: TRBV19; CDR3 protein: ASTPRQGIYEQY
V gene: TRBV7-8; CDR3 protein: ASSLAVTYSGNTIY
V gene: TRBV19; CDR3 protein: ASSIRGPQAGYT
V gene: TRBV11-1; CDR3 protein: ASSRFTGGDSPLH
V gene: TRBV5-4; CDR3 protein: ASSSGTSGGAVSNEQY
V gene: TRBV30; CDR3 protein: AWSILHTGELF
V gene: TRBV6-1; CDR3 protein: ASSEWFDSGGSPGANEQF
V gene: TRBV7-9; CDR3 protein: ASRFTSGGPSYNEQF
V gene: TRBV5-1; CDR3 protein: ASRQGANSNQPQH
V gene: TRBV7-9; CDR3 protein: ASSPEGGRSYGYT
V gene: TRBV6-6; CDR3 protein: ASSPRDKRFAYEQY
V gene: TRBV28; CDR3 protein: ASSSGQYSNQPQH
V gene: TRBV5-5; CDR3 protein: ASTPGGAGPGYGYT
V gene: TRBV9; CDR3 protein: ASSATRMNTEAF
V gene: TRBV7-3; CDR3 protein: ASSPTRDPNNEQF
V gene: TRBV6-5; CDR3 protein: ASSYQGPFPDTQY
V gene: TRBV7-9; CDR3 protein: ASSPTSGFYEQY
V gene: TRBV7-2; CDR3 protein: ASSTPQGSTDTQY
V gene: TRBV7-2; CDR3 protein: ASSPRTGLETQY
V gene: TRBV7-9; CDR3 protein: ASNRGGNDEKLF
V gene: TRBV2; CDR3 protein: ASSVLGTATYGYT
V gene: TRBV7-9; CDR3 protein: ASQGDRITTNEKLF